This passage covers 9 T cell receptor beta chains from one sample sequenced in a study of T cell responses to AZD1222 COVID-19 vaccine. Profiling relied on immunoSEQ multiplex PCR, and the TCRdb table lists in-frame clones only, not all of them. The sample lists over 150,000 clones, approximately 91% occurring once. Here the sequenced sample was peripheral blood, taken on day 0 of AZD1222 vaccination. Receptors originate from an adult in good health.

The CDR3, as DNA: TGTGCCAGCAGTTTAGAGGGACTGGGCAATCAGCCCCAGCATTTT. Translated, it gives CASSLEGLGNQPQHF. J is TRBJ1-5 and V is TRBV27; tentative D call: TRBD1 (5 bases). Between the trimmed V and J ends, which lost 2 bases and 2 bases, there was a span of 10 bases. CDR1 is MNHEY and CDR2 is SMNVEV in the germline V gene (reference sequence). The CDR3 extends over 15 amino acids.

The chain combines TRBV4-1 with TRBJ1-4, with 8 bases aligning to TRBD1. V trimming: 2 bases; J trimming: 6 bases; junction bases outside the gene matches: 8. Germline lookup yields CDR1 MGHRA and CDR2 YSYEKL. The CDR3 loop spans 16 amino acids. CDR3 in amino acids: CASSQISGGRDEKLFF. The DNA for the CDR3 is TGCGCCAGCAGCCAAATCTCAGGGGGCAGGGATGAAAAACTGTTTTTT.

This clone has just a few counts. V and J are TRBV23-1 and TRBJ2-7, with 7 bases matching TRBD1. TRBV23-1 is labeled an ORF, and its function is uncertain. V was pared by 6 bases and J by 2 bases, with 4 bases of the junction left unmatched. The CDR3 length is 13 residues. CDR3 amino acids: CASRGTAAYEQYF. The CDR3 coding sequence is TGCGCCAGCAGAGGGACAGCTGCCTACGAGCAGTACTTC.

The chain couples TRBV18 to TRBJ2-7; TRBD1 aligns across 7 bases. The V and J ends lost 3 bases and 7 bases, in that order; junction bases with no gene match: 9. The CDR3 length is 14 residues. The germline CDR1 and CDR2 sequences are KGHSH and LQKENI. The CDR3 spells CASSPPGQPREQYF. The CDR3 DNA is TGTGCCAGCTCACCGCCGGGACAGCCCAGGGAGCAGTACTTC.

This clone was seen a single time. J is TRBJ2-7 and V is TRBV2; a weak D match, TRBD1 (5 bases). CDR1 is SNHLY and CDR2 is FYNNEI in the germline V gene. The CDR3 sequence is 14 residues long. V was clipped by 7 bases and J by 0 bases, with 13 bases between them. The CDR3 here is CASKGRPSSYEQYF. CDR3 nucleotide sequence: TGTGCCAGCAAGGGGCGGCCGAGCTCCTACGAGCAGTACTTC.

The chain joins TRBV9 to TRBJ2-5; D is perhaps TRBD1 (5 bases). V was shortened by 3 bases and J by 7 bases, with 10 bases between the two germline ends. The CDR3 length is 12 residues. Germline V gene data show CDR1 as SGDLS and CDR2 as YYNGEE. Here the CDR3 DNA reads TGTGCCAGCAGCGGAGGTAGGGGGACCCAGTACTTC. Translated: CASSGGRGTQYF.

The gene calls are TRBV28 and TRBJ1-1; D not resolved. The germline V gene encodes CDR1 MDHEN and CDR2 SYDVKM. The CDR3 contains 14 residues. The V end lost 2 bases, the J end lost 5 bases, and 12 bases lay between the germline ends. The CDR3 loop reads CASSLRSSGTEAFF. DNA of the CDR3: TGTGCCAGCAGTTTAAGGAGTAGTGGTACTGAAGCTTTCTTT. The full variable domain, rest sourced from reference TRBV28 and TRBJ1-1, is DVKVTQSSRYLVKRTGEKVFLECVQDMDHENMFWYRQDPGLGLRLIYFSYDVKMKEKGDIPEGYSVSREKKERFSLILESASTNQTSMYLCASSLRSSGTEAFFGQGTRLTVV.

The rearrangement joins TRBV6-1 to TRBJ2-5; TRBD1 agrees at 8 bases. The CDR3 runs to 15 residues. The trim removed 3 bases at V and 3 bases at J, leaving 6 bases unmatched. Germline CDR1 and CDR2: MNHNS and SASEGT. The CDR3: CASSESGTGEETQYF. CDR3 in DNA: TGTGCCAGCAGTGAGTCCGGGACAGGAGAAGAGACCCAGTACTTC.

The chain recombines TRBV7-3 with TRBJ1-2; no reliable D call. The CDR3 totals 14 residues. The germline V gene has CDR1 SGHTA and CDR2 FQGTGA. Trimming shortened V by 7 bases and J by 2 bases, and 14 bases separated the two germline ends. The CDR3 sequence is CASTREGRNYGYTF. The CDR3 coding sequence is TGTGCCAGCACCCGGGAGGGCAGGAACTATGGCTACACCTTC.